The TCR beta chain described here comes from a study of T cells in Graves' hyperthyroidism and ophthalmopathy. The CDR3 covers 15 residues. Looked up from germline, CDR1 is SGHVS and CDR2 is FNYEAQ. Trimming removed 1 base from V and 4 bases from J, with 13 bases in between. Study-level findings and limits: From stable hyperthyroidism, ophthalmopathy was separated by a 13 V-J model.

Graves' hyperthyroidism is called stable when ophthalmopathy does not progress within 18 months. Clinical symptoms, serum thyroxine, TRAb, thyroid ultrasound and orbital computed tomography informed diagnoses. Amplification targeted TCR beta CDR3 regions from RNA transcripts. When the TCR CDR3 underwent first-round RT-PCR, the HTBI primer set was used. One entry per CDR3 protein, called by TCRdb with MiXCR from the multiplex PCR reads. The data show 550,000 to 800,000 distinct CDR3 sequences, less than 20% seen once. There are many counts of this clonotype. Antigen specificity is unknown. This TCR was sampled from a man between 18 and 35 years old with Graves' hyperthyroidism. The sequencing input was blood. The V and J genes are TRBV7-6 and TRBJ2-5, with D possibly being TRBD1 (7 bases). CDR3: CASSLDRQGGETQYF. The CDR3 coding sequence is TGTGCCAGCAGCTTAGATCGACAGGGAGGAGAGACCCAGTACTTC.